This T cell receptor beta chain was identified during a study of monozygotic twins with inflammatory bowel disease. General study findings and limits: The data gave no support to a single strong IBD-associated signal or clonotype.

With about 17 and 10 cycles respectively, two nested PCRs were carried out on TCRalpha and TCRbeta cDNA. No DNA is given; TCRdb re-called the 5' RACE reads and lists each CDR3 protein once. Its table lists approximately 400,000 distinct CDR3 sequences. On this clonotype: What it binds is unknown.

Looked up from germline, CDR1 is LNHNV and CDR2 is YYDKDF (reference sequence). This CDR3 is 16 amino acids long. The gene calls are TRBV15 and TRBJ1-5. The sample taken for sequencing was blood. The sequence came from a human donor with ulcerative colitis or Crohn's disease, or a healthy co-twin of an affected twin (not recorded which). CDR3: CATSREGLNSNQPQHF.